This entry lists 25 T cell receptor beta chains sequenced from one sample in a study of T cell changes during pregnancy in multiple sclerosis (dated by TCRdb to the late 2010s). Libraries came from the immunoSEQ multiplex PCR assay. TCRdb obtained this table from immuneACCESS and retained in-frame rearrangements with V and J assigned. These tables miss some clones; where compared with another copy, unresolved V genes account for less than half of the shortfall, and the remainder is unexplained. This sample comprises tens of thousands of clones, roughly 90% of them detected only once. The ten largest clones add up to approximately 3% of the sample. This material consisted of peripheral blood, taken in the first trimester of pregnancy. The origin of the receptors is a female donor in good health, enrolled as a control in a pregnancy study.

CDR3 coding DNA: TGTGCCAGCAGTAACAGGGGTCATAGCACAGATACGCAGTATTTT. It translates to CASSNRGHSTDTQYF. V is TRBV6-6 and J is TRBJ2-3, with TRBD1 matching 7 bases. From germline, CDR1 is MNHNY and CDR2 SVGAGI (reference sequence). The CDR3 extends over 15 amino acids. V was pared by 5 bases and J by 0 bases, with 5 bases of the junction left unmatched.

The chain recombines TRBV20-1 with TRBJ2-1; 7 bases line up with TRBD2. The CDR3 spans 11 residues. CDR1 DFQATT and CDR2 SNEGSKA come from the germline V gene (reference sequence). V shed 3 bases, J shed 9 bases, and the junction held 2 bases outside the gene matches. Here the CDR3 DNA reads TGCAGTGCTAGGGGAGGGCTTGAGCAGTTCTTC. Protein sequence: CSARGGLEQFF.

A single count supports this clone. The chain carries TRBV5-1 and TRBJ2-1; 12 positions match TRBD2. V was clipped by 0 bases and J by 7 bases; unmatched bases: 5. Germline V lookup: CDR1 SGHRS, CDR2 YFSETQ. The CDR3 loop spans 16 amino acids. The CDR3 sequence: CASSLGGLAGENEQFF. CDR3 sequence (DNA): TGCGCCAGCAGCTTGGGGGGACTAGCGGGTGAGAATGAGCAGTTCTTC.

The chain has TRBV11-1 and TRBJ2-2; D may be TRBD1 (6 bases). The germline V and J ends were trimmed by 2 bases and 4 bases, with 11 bases remaining between them. The CDR3 is made up of 15 amino acids. Germline assignment: CDR1 SGHAT and CDR2 FQDESV (reference sequence). Written as DNA, the CDR3 is TGTGCCAGCAGCTTAAACAGGGCGGGCACCGGGGAGCTGTTTTTT. Translation: CASSLNRAGTGELFF.

The chain carries TRBV5-1 and TRBJ1-6; 7 bases map to TRBD1. V lost 1 base to trimming and J lost 4 bases; unmatched junction nucleotides: 11. This CDR3 contains 18 residues. Germline V gene sequence: CDR1 SGHRS, CDR2 YFSETQ. This CDR3 is CASSLQSLDRVYNSPLHF. The CDR3 coding sequence is TGCGCCAGCAGCTTGCAGAGTTTAGACAGGGTATATAATTCACCCCTCCACTTT.

This clone was counted once. This CDR3 reads CASSGLSNTGELFF. In DNA, the CDR3 is TGTGCCAGCTCAGGGCTATCGAACACCGGGGAGCTGTTTTTT. This chain uses TRBV2 with TRBJ2-2; weak D call: TRBD1 (5 bases). V was trimmed by 8 bases and J by 0 bases, leaving 10 bases between them. The CDR3 covers 14 residues. Germline V gene lookup returns CDR1 SNHLY and CDR2 FYNNEI.

The V and J genes are TRBV18 and TRBJ1-3; 7 bases fit TRBD1. The CDR3 contains 16 residues. The germline V gene has CDR1 KGHSH and CDR2 LQKENI. V trimming: 3 bases; J trimming: 0 bases; junction bases outside the gene matches: 5. The CDR3 DNA follows: TGTGCCAGCTCACCGAGACAGGGAAACTCTGGAAACACCATATATTTT. It encodes CASSPRQGNSGNTIYF.

This sequence joins TRBV10-3 and TRBJ2-1, with D uncertain. V was pared by 1 base and J by 6 bases, with 4 bases between. Germline CDR1 is ENHRY and CDR2 is SYGVKD. This CDR3 contains 12 residues. The CDR3 region has the DNA TGTGCCATCAGTGAGTTTAGCAATGAGCAGTTCTTC. Its translation is CAISEFSNEQFF.

This clone showed up just a few times. The same CDR3 is also encoded by other DNA sequences in this sample. The V call is TRBV15, the J call TRBJ1-1, with 10 bases matching TRBD1. Trimming at V came to 2 bases and at J to 3 bases, leaving 6 bases not matched to a gene. Germline-derived CDR1 and CDR2 are LNHNV and YYDKDF (reference sequence). The CDR3 contains 16 residues. The CDR3 region is CATSRPRTGGDTEAFF. The CDR3 DNA follows: TGTGCCACCAGCAGACCCCGGACAGGGGGAGACACTGAAGCTTTCTTT.

This rearrangement joins TRBV23-1 to TRBJ1-5; D remains ambiguous. Being an ORF, TRBV23-1 has a function that is uncertain. Trimming stripped 4 bases from V and 1 base from J, with 11 bases between. The CDR3 sequence is 15 residues long. CDR3 protein: CASSPPRGSNQPQHF. In DNA, the CDR3 is TGCGCCAGCAGTCCCCCCAGAGGCAGCAATCAGCCCCAGCATTTT.

CDR3 sequence (DNA): TGTGCCAGCAGTGACCTCGGGGGTAAGGAAGAGACCCAGTACTTC. It codes for CASSDLGGKEETQYF. The V call is TRBV6-1, the J call TRBJ2-5; a possible D gene is TRBD2 (6 bases). This CDR3 has 15 amino acids. CDR1 MNHNS and CDR2 SASEGT come from the germline V gene. With 3 bases removed from V and 3 bases from J, the gap between germline ends came to 14 bases.

The chain combines TRBV5-6 with TRBJ2-7; TRBD1 aligns across 7 bases. The trim removed 4 bases at V and 0 bases at J, leaving 4 bases unmatched. Germline CDR1 reads SGHDT; CDR2 reads YYEEEE. The CDR3 has 14 amino acids. Here the CDR3 reads CASSGRDSSYEQYF. The CDR3 nucleotides read TGTGCCAGCAGCGGCCGGGACAGCTCCTACGAGCAGTACTTC.

The chain joins TRBV28 to TRBJ1-3, with TRBD1 as a possible D gene (5 bases). The CDR3 consists of 15 residues. Deletions cut 6 bases from V and 4 bases from J, with 16 bases between. The germline V gene has CDR1 MDHEN and CDR2 SYDVKM. The CDR3 nucleotides are TGTGCCAGCAGCCCGGCCCTCGGGGGAGGAAACACCATATATTTT. Translating gives CASSPALGGGNTIYF.

This chain connects TRBV7-9 to TRBJ1-2, with 7 nucleotides matching TRBD1. This CDR3 comprises 13 residues. V shed 5 bases and J 2 bases; nucleotides not matched to a gene: 2. CDR1 is SEHNR and CDR2 is FQNEAQ in the germline V gene (reference sequence). The CDR3 DNA reads as TGTGCCAGCAGCCGGGACAGAAACTATGGCTACACCTTC. This sequence encodes CASSRDRNYGYTF.

This rearrangement joins TRBV7-6 to TRBJ1-5; TRBD1 agrees at 7 bases. Germline CDR1 reads SGHVS; CDR2 reads FNYEAQ. J was trimmed by 7 bases and V by 1 base; bases with no gene match: 13. The CDR3 has 17 residues. The CDR3 DNA is TGTGCCAGCAGCTTAGGGATAGGAGGGGGCGGTTGGCAGCCCCAGCATTTT. This codes for CASSLGIGGGGWQPQHF.

The chain combines TRBV9 with TRBJ1-4; 12 bases match TRBD1. This CDR3 is built from 14 residues. With V trimmed by 4 bases and J by 7 bases, 2 bases remained unmatched. Germline V gene lookup returns CDR1 SGDLS and CDR2 YYNGEE. For the CDR3, the DNA is TGTGCCAGCAGCCCGGGACAGGGGGCTGAAAAACTGTTTTTT. The encoded protein is CASSPGQGAEKLFF.

The V gene is TRBV12-5, the J gene TRBJ2-2; 7 bases are shared with TRBD1. After removal of 6 bases from V and 0 bases from J, the junction contained 1 base not matched to a gene. Germline V gene lookup returns CDR1 LGHNT and CDR2 FRNRAP. The CDR3 consists of 14 residues. The CDR3 region has the DNA TGTGCTAGTGGGACAGGGACGAACACCGGGGAGCTGTTTTTT. This encodes CASGTGTNTGELFF. Full variable domain (remainder filled in from reference TRBV12-5 and TRBJ2-2): DARVTQTPRHKVTEMGQEVTMRCQPILGHNTVFWYRQTMMQGLELLAYFRNRAPLDDSGMPKDRFSAEMPDATLATLKIQPSEPRDSAVYFCASGTGTNTGELFFGEGSRLTVL.

On this clone itself: This sample also contains other DNA sequences that code for the same CDR3. The chain links TRBV11-3 to TRBJ2-2; 7 nucleotides align to TRBD1. Per germline, CDR1 SGHNT and CDR2 YENEEA. V dropped 4 bases and J dropped 1; count of bases not matched to a gene: 3. CDR3 size: 15 residues. CDR3 in amino acids: CASSSGTVNTGELFF. The CDR3 DNA is TGTGCCAGCAGCTCAGGGACAGTGAACACCGGGGAGCTGTTTTTT.

This chain links TRBV11-3 with TRBJ2-1; possible D gene TRBD2, 5 bases. The CDR3 is made up of 15 amino acids. V lost 3 bases to trimming and J lost 0 bases, with 9 bases between them. Germline values: CDR1 SGHNT, CDR2 YENEEA. The CDR3 loop is CASSLRGSSYNEQFF. For the CDR3, the DNA is TGTGCCAGCAGCTTGAGAGGGAGCTCCTACAATGAGCAGTTCTTC.

The rearrangement joins TRBV7-9 to TRBJ2-3; 8 nucleotides line up with TRBD2. Germline V gene sequence: CDR1 SEHNR, CDR2 FQNEAQ (reference sequence). V shed 5 bases and J 1 base; nucleotides not matched to a gene: 2. This CDR3 has 14 residues. The CDR3 is CASSISGGTDTQYF. CDR3 sequence (DNA): TGTGCCAGCAGCATTAGCGGGGGCACAGATACGCAGTATTTT. The full variable domain, rest sourced from reference TRBV7-9 and TRBJ2-3, is DTGVSQNPRHKITKRGQNVTFRCDPISEHNRLYWYRQTLGQGPEFLTYFQNEAQLEKSRLLSDRFSAERPKGSFSTLEIQRTEQGDSAMYLCASSISGGTDTQYFGPGTRLTVL.

The chain couples TRBV11-3 to TRBJ2-2, with D possibly TRBD2 on 5 matching bases. The V end was cut by 5 bases, the J end by 7 bases, with 14 bases between. The CDR3 has 14 residues. In germline, CDR1 is SGHNT, CDR2 YENEEA. CDR3 protein: CASSAGQSLGELFF. DNA of the CDR3: TGTGCCAGCAGCGCGGGCCAATCACTCGGGGAGCTGTTTTTT. Combining the CDR3 with reference TRBV11-3 and TRBJ2-2 gives the whole variable domain EAGVVQSPRYKIIEKKQPVAFWCNPISGHNTLYWYLQNLGQGPELLIRYENEEAVDDSQLPKDRFSAERLKGVDSTLKIQPAELGDSAVYLCASSAGQSLGELFFGEGSRLTVL.

This chain links TRBV21-1 with TRBJ1-2; the DNA was not used to check the table's D call, TRBD1. TRBV21-1 is shown as a pseudogene. The CDR3 consists of 14 residues. The CDR3 coding sequence is TGTGCCAGCAGCAAAGAACAGGCTAACTATGGCTACACCTTC. As protein: CASSKEQANYGYTF.

The rearrangement links TRBV27 to TRBJ1-2; 8 bases map to TRBD1. CDR1 and CDR2 from the germline V gene are MNHEY and SMNVEV (reference sequence). V was clipped by 5 bases and J by 7 bases; unmatched bases: 6. The CDR3 spans 13 residues. CDR3 DNA: TGTGCCAGCAGTCCAACAACAGGGGGTGGCTACACCTTC. Encoded protein: CASSPTTGGGYTF.

This clone was counted a single time. The gene calls are TRBV5-6 and TRBJ2-7; TRBD1 matches at 7 bases. Germline V gene sequence: CDR1 SGHDT, CDR2 YYEEEE. The CDR3 is 14 residues long. Trimming took 3 bases from V and 4 from J; bases not matched to a gene: 7. CDR3: CASSSGDSGYEQYF. For the CDR3, the DNA is TGTGCCAGCAGCTCCGGGGACAGCGGATACGAGCAGTACTTC.

The table lists this clone with a count of one. V and J are TRBV9 and TRBJ1-4; D gene uncertain. The CDR3 consists of 15 residues. CDR1 is SGDLS and CDR2 is YYNGEE in the germline V gene. V shed 0 bases and J shed 0 bases, with 6 bases lying between them. The CDR3 bases are TGTGCCAGCAGCGTAGGGCCAGCAACTAATGAAAAACTGTTTTTT. As protein: CASSVGPATNEKLFF.